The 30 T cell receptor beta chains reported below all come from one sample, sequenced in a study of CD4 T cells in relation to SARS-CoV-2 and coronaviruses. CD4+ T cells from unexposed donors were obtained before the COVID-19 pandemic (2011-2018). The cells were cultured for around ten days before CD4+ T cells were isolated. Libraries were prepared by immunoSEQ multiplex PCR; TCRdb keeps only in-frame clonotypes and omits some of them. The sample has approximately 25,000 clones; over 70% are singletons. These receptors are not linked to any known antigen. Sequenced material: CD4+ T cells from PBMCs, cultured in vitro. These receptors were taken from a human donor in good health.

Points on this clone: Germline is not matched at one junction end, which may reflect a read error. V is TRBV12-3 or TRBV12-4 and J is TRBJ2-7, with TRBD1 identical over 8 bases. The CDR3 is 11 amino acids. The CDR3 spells CASSLGTGYTF. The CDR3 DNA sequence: TGTGCCAGCAGTTTGGGGACAGGTTATACTTTC.

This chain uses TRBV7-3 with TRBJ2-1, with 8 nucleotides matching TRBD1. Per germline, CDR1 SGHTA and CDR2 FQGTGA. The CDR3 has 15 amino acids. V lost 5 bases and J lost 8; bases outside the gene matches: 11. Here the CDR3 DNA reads TGTGCCAGCAGCCCCCACGGACAGGGATTTTATGAGCAGTTCTTC. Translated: CASSPHGQGFYEQFF.

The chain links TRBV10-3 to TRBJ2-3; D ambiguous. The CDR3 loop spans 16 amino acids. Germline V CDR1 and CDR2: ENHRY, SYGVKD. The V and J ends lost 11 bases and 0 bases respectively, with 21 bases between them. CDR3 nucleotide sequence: TGTGCCTCCAACGGTGGTCCAACCGCTAGCACAGATACGCAGTATTTT. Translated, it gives CASNGGPTASTDTQYF.

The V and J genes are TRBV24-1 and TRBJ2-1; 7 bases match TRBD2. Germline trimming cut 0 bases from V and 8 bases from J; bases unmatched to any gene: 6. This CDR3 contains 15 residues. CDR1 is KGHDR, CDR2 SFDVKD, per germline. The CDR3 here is CATSDLWGRGDEQFF. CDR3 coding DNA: TGTGCCACCAGTGATTTGTGGGGGAGGGGCGATGAGCAGTTCTTC.

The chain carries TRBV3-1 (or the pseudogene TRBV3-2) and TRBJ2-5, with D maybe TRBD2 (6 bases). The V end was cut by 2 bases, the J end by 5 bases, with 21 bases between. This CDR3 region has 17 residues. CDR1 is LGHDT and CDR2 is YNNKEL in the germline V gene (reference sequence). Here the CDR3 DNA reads TGTGCCAGCAGCCAATATTTGTTTCCTGGGGGGAGGGAGACCCAGTACTTC. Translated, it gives CASSQYLFPGGRETQYF.

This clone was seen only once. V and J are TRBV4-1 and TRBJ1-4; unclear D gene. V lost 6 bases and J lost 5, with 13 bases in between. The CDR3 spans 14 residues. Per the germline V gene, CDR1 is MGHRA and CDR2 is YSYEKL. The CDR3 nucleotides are TGCGCCAGCAGTCCCGCGACTAGGAATGAAAAACTGTTTTTT. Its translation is CASSPATRNEKLFF.

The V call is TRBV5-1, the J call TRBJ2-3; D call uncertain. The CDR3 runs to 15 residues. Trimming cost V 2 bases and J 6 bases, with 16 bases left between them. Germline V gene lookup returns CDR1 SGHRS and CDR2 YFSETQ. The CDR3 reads CASSFGSRSEDTQYF. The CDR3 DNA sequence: TGCGCCAGCAGCTTTGGCAGCCGGTCGGAGGATACGCAGTATTTT.

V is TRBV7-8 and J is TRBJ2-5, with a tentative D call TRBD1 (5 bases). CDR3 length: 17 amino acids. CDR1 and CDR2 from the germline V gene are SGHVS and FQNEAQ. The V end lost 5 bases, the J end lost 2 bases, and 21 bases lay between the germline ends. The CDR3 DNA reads TGTGCCAGCAGCCCCGCTAGAATAGGGGTACAACAAGAGACCCAGTACTTC. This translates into CASSPARIGVQQETQYF.

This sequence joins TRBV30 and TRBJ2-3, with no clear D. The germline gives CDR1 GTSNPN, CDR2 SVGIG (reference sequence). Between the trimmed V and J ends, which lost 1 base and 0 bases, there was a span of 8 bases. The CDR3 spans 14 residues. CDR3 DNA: TGTGCCTGGAGTGCTGTTTTTAGCACAGATACGCAGTATTTT. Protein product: CAWSAVFSTDTQYF.

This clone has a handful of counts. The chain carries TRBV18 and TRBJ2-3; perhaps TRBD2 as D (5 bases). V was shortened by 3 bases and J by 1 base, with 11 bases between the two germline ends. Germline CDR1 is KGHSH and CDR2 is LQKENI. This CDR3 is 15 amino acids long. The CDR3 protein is CASSPSSGGTDTQYF. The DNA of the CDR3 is TGTGCCAGCTCACCCTCATCCGGGGGCACAGATACGCAGTATTTT. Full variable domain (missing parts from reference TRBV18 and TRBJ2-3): NAGVMQNPRHLVRRRGQEARLRCSPMKGHSHVYWYRQLPEEGLKFMVYLQKENIIDESGMPKERFSAEFPKEGPSILRIQQVVRGDSAAYFCASSPSSGGTDTQYFGPGTRLTVL.

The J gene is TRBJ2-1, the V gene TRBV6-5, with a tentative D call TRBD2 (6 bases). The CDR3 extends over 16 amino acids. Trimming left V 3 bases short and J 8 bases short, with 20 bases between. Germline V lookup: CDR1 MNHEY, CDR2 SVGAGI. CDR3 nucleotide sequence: TGTGCCAGCAGTTATCTAACCGGGACTGGAAGTTATGAGCAGTTCTTC. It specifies CASSYLTGTGSYEQFF.

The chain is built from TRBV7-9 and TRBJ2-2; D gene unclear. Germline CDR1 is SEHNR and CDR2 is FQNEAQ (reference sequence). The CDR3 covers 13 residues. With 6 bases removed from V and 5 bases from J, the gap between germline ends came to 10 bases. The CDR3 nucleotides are TGTGCCAGCAGTCCCACGATGACCGGGGAGCTGTTTTTT. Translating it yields CASSPTMTGELFF.

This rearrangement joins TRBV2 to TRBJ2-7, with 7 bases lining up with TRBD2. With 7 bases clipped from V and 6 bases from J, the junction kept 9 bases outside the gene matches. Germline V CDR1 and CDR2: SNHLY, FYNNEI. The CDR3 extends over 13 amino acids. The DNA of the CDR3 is TGTGCCAGCAATCCGGAGCGGGATAGCGAGCAGTACTTC. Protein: CASNPERDSEQYF. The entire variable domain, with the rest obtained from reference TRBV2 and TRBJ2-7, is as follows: EPEVTQTPSHQVTQMGQEVILRCVPISNHLYFYWYRQILGQKVEFLVSFYNNEISEKSEIFDDQFSVERPDGSNFTLKIRSTKLEDSAMYFCASNPERDSEQYFGPGTRLTVT.

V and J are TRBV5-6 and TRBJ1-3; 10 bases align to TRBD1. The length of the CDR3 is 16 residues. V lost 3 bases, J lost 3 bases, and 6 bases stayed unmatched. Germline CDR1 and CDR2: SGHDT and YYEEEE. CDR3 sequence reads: CASSWGQGTGGNTIYF. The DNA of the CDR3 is TGTGCCAGCAGCTGGGGACAGGGGACGGGTGGAAACACCATATATTTT.

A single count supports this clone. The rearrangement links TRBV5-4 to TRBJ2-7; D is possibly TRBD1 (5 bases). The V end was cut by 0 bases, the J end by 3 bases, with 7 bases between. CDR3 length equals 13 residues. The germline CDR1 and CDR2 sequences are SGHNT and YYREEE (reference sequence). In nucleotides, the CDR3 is TGTGCCAGCAGCTTGGGACAGAACTACGAGCAGTACTTC. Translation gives CASSLGQNYEQYF.

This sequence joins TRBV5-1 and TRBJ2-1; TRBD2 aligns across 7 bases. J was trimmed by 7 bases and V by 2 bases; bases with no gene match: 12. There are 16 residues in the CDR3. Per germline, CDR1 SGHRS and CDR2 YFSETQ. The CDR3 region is CASSFLRWEGFNEQFF. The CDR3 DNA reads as TGCGCCAGCAGCTTCCTCAGGTGGGAGGGGTTTAATGAGCAGTTCTTC.

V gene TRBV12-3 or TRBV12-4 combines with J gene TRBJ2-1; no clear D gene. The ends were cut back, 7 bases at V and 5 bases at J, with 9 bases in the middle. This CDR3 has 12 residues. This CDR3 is CASNRQDNEQFF. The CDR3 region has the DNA TGTGCCAGCAACCGACAAGACAATGAGCAGTTCTTC.

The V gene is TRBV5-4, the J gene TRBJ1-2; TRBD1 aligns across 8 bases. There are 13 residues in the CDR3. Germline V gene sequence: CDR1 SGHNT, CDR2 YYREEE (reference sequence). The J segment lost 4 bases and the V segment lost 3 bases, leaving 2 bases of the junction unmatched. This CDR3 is CASSSTGAYGYTF. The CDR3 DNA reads TGTGCCAGCAGCTCGACAGGGGCCTATGGCTACACCTTC.

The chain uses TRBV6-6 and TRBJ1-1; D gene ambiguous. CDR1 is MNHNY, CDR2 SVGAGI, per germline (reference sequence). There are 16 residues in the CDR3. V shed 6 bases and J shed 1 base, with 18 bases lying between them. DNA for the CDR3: TGTGCCAGCAGAATCCCCCTCGGCTCCACGAACACTGAAGCTTTCTTT. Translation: CASRIPLGSTNTEAFF.

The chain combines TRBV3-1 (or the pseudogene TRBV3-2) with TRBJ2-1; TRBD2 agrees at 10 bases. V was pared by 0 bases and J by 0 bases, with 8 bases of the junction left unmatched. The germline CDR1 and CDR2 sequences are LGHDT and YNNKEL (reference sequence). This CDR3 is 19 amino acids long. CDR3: CASSQDSGAGGNSYNEQFF. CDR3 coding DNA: TGTGCCAGCAGCCAAGATAGTGGAGCGGGGGGGAACTCCTACAATGAGCAGTTCTTC.

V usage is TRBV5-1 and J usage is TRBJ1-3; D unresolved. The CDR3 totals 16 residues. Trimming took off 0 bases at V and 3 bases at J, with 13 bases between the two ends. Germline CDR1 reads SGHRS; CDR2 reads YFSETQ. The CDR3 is CASSLDTAPLGNTIYF. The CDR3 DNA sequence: TGCGCCAGCAGCTTGGATACAGCTCCCCTTGGAAACACCATATATTTT.

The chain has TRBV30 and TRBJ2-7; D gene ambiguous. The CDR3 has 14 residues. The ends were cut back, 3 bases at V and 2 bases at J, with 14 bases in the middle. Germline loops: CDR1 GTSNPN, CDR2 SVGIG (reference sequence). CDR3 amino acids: CAWSYPISTYEQYF. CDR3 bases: TGTGCCTGGAGCTACCCGATTTCCACCTACGAGCAGTACTTC.

This CDR3 reads CASTVPGQHNEQFF. DNA for the CDR3: TGTGCCAGCACCGTACCCGGACAGCACAATGAGCAGTTCTTC. The chain combines TRBV27 with TRBJ2-1; tentatively, D is TRBD1 (6 bases). The germline CDR1 and CDR2 sequences are MNHEY and SMNVEV (reference sequence). The CDR3 totals 14 residues. Trimming shortened V by 7 bases and J by 5 bases, and 15 bases separated the two germline ends.

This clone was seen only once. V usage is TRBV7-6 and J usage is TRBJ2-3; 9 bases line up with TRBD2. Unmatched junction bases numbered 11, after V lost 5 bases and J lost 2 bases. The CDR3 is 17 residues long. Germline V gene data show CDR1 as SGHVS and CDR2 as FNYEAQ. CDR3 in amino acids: CASSPGIAGAITDTQYF. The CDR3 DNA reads TGTGCCAGCAGCCCTGGAATAGCGGGAGCCATCACAGATACGCAGTATTTT.

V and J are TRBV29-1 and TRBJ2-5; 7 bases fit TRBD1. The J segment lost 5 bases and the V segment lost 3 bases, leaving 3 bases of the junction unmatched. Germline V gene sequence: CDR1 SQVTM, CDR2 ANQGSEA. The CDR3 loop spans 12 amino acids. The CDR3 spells CSVETGSETQYF. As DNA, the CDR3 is TGCAGCGTTGAGACAGGGTCGGAGACCCAGTACTTC.

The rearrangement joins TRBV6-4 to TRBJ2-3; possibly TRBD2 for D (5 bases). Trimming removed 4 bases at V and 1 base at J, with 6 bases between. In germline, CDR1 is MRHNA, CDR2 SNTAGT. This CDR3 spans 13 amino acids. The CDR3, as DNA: TGTGCCAGCAGTGTGGAGGGCACAGATACGCAGTATTTT. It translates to CASSVEGTDTQYF.

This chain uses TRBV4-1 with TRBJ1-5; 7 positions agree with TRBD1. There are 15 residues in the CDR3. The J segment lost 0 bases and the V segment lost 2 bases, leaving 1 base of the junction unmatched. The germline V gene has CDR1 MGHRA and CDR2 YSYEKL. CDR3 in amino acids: CASSQTGDSNQPQHF. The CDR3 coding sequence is TGCGCCAGCAGCCAAACAGGGGATAGCAATCAGCCCCAGCATTTT.

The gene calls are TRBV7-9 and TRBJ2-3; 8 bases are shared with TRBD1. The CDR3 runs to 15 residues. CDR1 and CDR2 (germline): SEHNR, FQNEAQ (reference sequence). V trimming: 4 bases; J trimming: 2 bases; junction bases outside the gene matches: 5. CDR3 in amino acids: CASSSGQGLTDTQYF. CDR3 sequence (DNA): TGTGCCAGCAGCTCCGGACAGGGACTCACAGATACGCAGTATTTT.

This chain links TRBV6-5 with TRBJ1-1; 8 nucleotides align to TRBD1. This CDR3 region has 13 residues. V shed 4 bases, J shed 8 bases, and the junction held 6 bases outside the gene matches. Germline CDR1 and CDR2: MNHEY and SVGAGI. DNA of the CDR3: TGTGCCAGCAGTTCCGGACAGGGTGGGGAAGCTTTCTTT. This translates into CASSSGQGGEAFF.

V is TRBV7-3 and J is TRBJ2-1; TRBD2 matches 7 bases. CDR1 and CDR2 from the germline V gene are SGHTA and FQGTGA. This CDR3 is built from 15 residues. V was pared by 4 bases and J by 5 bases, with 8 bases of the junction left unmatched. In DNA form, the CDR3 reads TGTGCCAGCAGCTCACTACCTAGCGGACACAATGAGCAGTTCTTC. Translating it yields CASSSLPSGHNEQFF. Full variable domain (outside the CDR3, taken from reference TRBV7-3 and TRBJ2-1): GAGVSQTPSNKVTEKGKYVELRCDPISGHTALYWYRQSLGQGPEFLIYFQGTGAADDSGLPNDRFFAVRPEGSVSTLKIQRTERGDSAVYLCASSSLPSGHNEQFFGPGTRLTVL.